This T cell receptor (beta chain) was retrieved from a study of cytomegalovirus exposure and HLA in healthy donors. Primers: 60 Vbeta forward and 13 Jbeta reverse. Only in-frame clones appear in the TCRdb table, and some are missing; sequencing was by immunoSEQ multiplex PCR. The table records 200,000 to 250,000 clones, over 60% of them present only once. CDR3 length: 15 amino acids. Trimming took 8 bases from V and 7 from J; bases not matched to a gene: 16. Germline V gene sequence: CDR1 SGHVS, CDR2 FQNEAQ. The clonotype comes from a man aged 18 to 30 in good health and CMV-seronegative. The chain joins TRBV7-8 to TRBJ2-7; TRBD1 aligns across 8 bases. Input material: PBMCs. The DNA for the CDR3 is TGTGCCAGCGCCCCGGCAGGGGGCTTTGAGGGGGAGCAGTACTTC. Protein: CASAPAGGFEGEQYF.